This T cell receptor (beta chain) was obtained from a study of blood T cell repertoires in COVID-19 (dated by TCRdb to 2019 to 2021). Study-wide context: Collaborator samples came from the United States, Italy and Spain and covered acute and convalescent phases of COVID-19. Deeply sampled blood TCRbeta repertoires from subjects exposed to, actively infected with, or recovered from COVID-19 were included in the dataset. The repertoires were released in a freely available public database intended as a resource for research on the immune response to SARS-CoV-2. The material from the prospective study consisted of cDNA or gDNA derived from T cells, B-cell-depleted T cells, or PBMCs. The sample metadata nearly always contained a de-identified subject ID, COVID-19 status, age in years and sex. Samples were obtained from the ongoing ImmuneRACE study (first 160 participants) and from some 1,300 subjects provided by 6 global collaborators. Where HLA class I and class II types were available, the types were taken from metadata supplied by the sample provider, not from assay-based typing. Beyond this particular receptor, the publication reports: The quantity of clinical and demographic metadata differed by source and by participant and was supplied without curation.

The germline V end is reduced by 8 bases and the J end by 5 bases; junction bases left unmatched: 7. CDR3 length: 15 amino acids, cysteine to phenylalanine. Just the 45-base CDR3 DNA is kept, in frame starting at base 1. The germline V gene (reference sequence) supplies CDR1 GTSNPN and CDR2 SVGIG. TCRbeta CDR3 regions were amplified from genomic DNA by means of the immunoSEQ Assay, a bias-controlled multiplex PCR. The authors' analysis ran thus. The number of nucleated cells in each sample was estimated by amplification of reference gene primers within the assay. To quantify the absolute abundance of each unique TCRbeta CDR3 rearrangement, sequence reads were collapsed and filtered. For each sample, productive Simpson clonality was calculated as the square root of Simpson's diversity index across productive rearrangements. TCRdb mirrors the immuneACCESS table, restricted to in-frame sequences. Some clones are absent from its copies; in checked studies, under half trace to an unresolved V gene, and the reason for the others is unknown. V and J calls and clone size come straight from that table; D and trimming were deduced from the DNA. The sample table holds a few hundred thousand clones, of which about nine tenths were seen once. The ten largest clonotypes hold under 3.5% of the sample.

One collaborating source in Seattle enrolled patients during active infection and followed them longitudinally through the course of disease. Whole blood was collected in K2EDTA tubes by collaborating institutions according to the institutions' own protocols. For TCRbeta analysis, collaborator samples were shipped as frozen whole blood, as isolated PBMCs, or as DNA extracted from either sample type. Regarding this clone: Its antigen remains undetermined. Within one base of it there is no much larger clone, and no base qualities were kept.

Recombination connected TRBV30 to TRBJ2-2; the junction holds 14 bases that match TRBD2. The clonotype was recovered from a young woman with COVID-19, enrolled during active disease. The material sequenced was peripheral blood. CDR3 sequence: CALGLAGVHTGELFF. The nucleotides are TGTGCCCTGGGACTAGCGGGAGTACATACCGGGGAGCTGTTTTTT.